The source of this TCR beta chain is a study of blood T cell repertoires in COVID-19. Across the whole study: There were acute and convalescent COVID-19 samples, and they came from the United States, Italy and Spain. Sources were T cells, B-cell-depleted T cells, or PBMCs; the material itself was cDNA or gDNA.

Trimming took 5 bases from V and 4 from J, leaving 18 bases between them. The CDR3 has 16 residues. The germline V gene encodes CDR1 SGHVS and CDR2 FQNEAQ. Profiled with immunoSEQ multiplex PCR; TCRdb holds only in-frame clones, not every one. This repertoire shows 35,000 to 50,000 clones, approximately 70% found once; its top ten account for about 5.9%. The source of this sequence is a man older than 75 with acute or convalescent COVID-19. The sequencing input was peripheral blood. The chain uses TRBV7-8 and TRBJ1-5; no reliable D call. Here the CDR3 reads CASSPGVEGSNQPQHF. As DNA, the CDR3 is TGTGCCAGCAGCCCGGGTGTAGAGGGCTCAAATCAGCCCCAGCATTTT.